This T cell receptor (beta chain) is drawn from a study of early T cells in non-severe SARS-CoV-2 infection. Study context: Alpha and beta chains were unpaired, from unsorted whole-blood bulk RNA.

This CDR3 is built from 14 residues. Trimming took 6 bases from V and 1 from J, leaving 12 bases between them. Study results and limitations: Anti-spike CD8 responses were favored in VDJdb matching, and private and CD4 specificities were missed.

Unique molecular identifiers were added to individual cDNA molecules. Via MiXCR, TCRdb re-called the 5' RACE reads, giving one row per CDR3 protein. The sample yields around 66,000 distinct CDR3 sequences, 13% seen once. Many counts were recorded for this clonotype. What it binds is unknown. The chain has TRBV12-3 or TRBV12-4 and TRBJ1-1; no firm D call. Sequenced input: whole blood. The receptor was derived from an adult who was a healthcare worker with PCR-confirmed SARS-CoV-2 infection or an uninfected control (not recorded which). The CDR3 sequence: CASSPGLANTEAFF. As DNA, the CDR3 is TGTGCCAGCAGCCCCGGACTGGCGAACACTGAAGCTTTCTTT.